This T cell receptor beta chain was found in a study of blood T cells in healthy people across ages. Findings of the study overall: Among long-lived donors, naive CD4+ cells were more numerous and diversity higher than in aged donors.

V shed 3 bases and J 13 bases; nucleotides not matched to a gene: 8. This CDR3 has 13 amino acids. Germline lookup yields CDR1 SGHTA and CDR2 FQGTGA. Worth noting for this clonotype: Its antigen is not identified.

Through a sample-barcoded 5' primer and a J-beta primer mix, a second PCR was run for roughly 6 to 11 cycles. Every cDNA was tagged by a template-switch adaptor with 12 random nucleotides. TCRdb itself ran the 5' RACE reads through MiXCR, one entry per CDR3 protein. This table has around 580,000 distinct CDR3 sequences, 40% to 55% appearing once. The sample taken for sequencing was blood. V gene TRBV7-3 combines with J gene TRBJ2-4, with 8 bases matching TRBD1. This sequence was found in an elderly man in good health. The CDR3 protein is CASSFRQGSIQYF. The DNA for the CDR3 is TGTGCCAGCAGCTTCCGACAGGGGTCCATACAGTACTTC.